The clone carrying this T cell receptor beta chain was counted between two and nine times. The antigen is unknown. From RNA, the CDR3 regions of TCR beta chains were amplified and sequenced. A first-round RT-PCR used HTBI primers, followed by a second-round multiplex PCR. TCRdb reprocessed the multiplex PCR reads with MiXCR, giving one entry per CDR3 protein. Seen here are 900,000 to 1,200,000 distinct CDR3 sequences, less than 45% observed once, and the top ten hold 11%. This entry belongs to a study of Graves' ophthalmopathy and Graves' hyperthyroidism. Looking at the study overall: Stable hyperthyroid donors showed no ophthalmopathy during 18 months follow-up. Study results and limitations: Cross-validated, the 13-signature model showed 87.88%/81.08% sensitivity/specificity, and 80%/75% in the test set.

This receptor was obtained from an adult man with Graves' hyperthyroidism. Sequencing was performed on peripheral blood or thyroid tissue (not recorded which).

The CDR3 reads CASSLAWGSNYGYTF. In nucleotides, the CDR3 is TGCGCCAGCAGCTTGGCCTGGGGTTCTAACTATGGCTACACCTTC. The V call is TRBV5-1, the J call TRBJ1-2; D not certain. The CDR3 contains 15 residues. The V gene lost 0 bases and the J gene lost 0 bases, with 9 bases spanning the gap. CDR1 is SGHRS and CDR2 is YFSETQ in the germline V gene.